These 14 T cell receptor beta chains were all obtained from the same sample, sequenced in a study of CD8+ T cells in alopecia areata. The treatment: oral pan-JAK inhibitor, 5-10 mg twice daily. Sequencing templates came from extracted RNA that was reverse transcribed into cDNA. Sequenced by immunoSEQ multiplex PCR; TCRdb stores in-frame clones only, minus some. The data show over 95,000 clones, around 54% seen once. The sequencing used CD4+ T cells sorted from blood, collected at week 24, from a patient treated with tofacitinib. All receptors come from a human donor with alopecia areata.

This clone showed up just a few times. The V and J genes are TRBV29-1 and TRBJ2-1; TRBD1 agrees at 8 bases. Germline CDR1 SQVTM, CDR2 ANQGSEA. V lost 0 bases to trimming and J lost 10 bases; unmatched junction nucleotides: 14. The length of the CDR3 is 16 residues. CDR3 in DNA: TGCAGCGTTGAAGATCGTTGGTTGACAGGGGATAAGGAGCAGTTCTTC. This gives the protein CSVEDRWLTGDKEQFF.

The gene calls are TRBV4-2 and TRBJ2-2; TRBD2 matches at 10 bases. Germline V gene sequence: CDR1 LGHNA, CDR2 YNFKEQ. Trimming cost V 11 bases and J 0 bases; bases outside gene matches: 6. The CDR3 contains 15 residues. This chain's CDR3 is CAARAGGANTGELFF. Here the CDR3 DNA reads TGTGCCGCCCGAGCGGGGGGGGCGAACACCGGGGAGCTGTTTTTT.

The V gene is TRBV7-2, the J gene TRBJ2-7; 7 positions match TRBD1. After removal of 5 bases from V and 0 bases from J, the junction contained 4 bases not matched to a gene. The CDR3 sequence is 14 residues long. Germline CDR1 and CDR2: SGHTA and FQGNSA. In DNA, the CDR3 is TGTGCCAGCAGCCAAGGGACAGTCTCCTACGAGCAGTACTTC. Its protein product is CASSQGTVSYEQYF.

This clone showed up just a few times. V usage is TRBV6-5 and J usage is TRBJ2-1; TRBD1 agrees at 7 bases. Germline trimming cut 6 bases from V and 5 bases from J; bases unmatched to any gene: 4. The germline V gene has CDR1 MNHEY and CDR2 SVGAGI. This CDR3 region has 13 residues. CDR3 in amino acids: CASRLTGDNEQFF. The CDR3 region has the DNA TGTGCCAGCAGGCTCACAGGGGACAATGAGCAGTTCTTC.

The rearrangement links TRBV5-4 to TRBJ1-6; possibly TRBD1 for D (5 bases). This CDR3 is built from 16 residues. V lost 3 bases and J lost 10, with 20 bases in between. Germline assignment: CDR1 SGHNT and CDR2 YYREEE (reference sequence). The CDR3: CASSYDPGAGGSPLHF. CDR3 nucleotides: TGTGCCAGCAGCTATGACCCCGGGGCCGGGGGGTCACCCCTCCACTTT.

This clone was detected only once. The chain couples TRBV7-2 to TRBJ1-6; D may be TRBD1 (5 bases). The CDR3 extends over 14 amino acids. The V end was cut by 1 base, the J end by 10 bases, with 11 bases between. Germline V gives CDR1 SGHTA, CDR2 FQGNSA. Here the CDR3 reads CASSLGGIQSPLHF. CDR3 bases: TGTGCCAGCAGCTTAGGGGGCATACAGTCACCCCTCCACTTT.

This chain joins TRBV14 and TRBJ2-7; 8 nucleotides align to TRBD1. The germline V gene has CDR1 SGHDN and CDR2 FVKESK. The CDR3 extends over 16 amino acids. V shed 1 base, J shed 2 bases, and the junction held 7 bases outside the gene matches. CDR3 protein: CASSQGQGKGPYEQYF. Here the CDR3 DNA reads TGTGCCAGCAGCCAAGGACAGGGGAAAGGCCCCTACGAGCAGTACTTC.

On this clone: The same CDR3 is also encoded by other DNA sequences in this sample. The CDR3 loop is CASSLGLAGQETQYF. The CDR3 DNA reads as TGTGCCAGCAGCTTAGGTCTGGCGGGGCAAGAGACCCAGTACTTC. The chain recombines TRBV7-2 with TRBJ2-5; tentatively, D is TRBD2 (6 bases). Trimming stripped 1 base from V and 2 bases from J, with 11 bases between. Germline CDR1 SGHTA, CDR2 FQGNSA. This CDR3 is 15 amino acids long. Drawing the rest from reference TRBV7-2 and TRBJ2-5, the complete variable domain is GAGVSQSPSNKVTEKGKDVELRCDPISGHTALYWYRQSLGQGLEFLIYFQGNSAPDKSGLPSDRFSAERTGGSVSTLTIQRTQQEDSAVYLCASSLGLAGQETQYFGPGTRLLVL.

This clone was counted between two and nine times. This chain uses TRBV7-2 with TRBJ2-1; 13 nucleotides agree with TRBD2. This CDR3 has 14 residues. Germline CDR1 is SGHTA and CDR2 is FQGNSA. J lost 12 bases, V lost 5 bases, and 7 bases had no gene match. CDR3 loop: CASSLRLAGGPQFF. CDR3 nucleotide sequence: TGTGCCAGCAGCCTCAGACTAGCGGGGGGCCCGCAGTTCTTC.

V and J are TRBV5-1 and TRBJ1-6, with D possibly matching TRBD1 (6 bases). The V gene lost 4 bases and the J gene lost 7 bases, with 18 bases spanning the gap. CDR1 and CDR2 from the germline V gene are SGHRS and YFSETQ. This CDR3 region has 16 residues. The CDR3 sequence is CASSPLQGLRNSPLHF. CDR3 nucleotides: TGCGCCAGCAGCCCCCTGCAGGGGTTGAGGAATTCACCCCTCCACTTT.

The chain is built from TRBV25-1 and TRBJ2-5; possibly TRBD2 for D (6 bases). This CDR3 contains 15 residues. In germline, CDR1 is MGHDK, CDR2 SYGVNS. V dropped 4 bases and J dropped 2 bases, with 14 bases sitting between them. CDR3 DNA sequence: TGTGCCAGCAGTGCCGGGACTGGTACACAAGAGACCCAGTACTTC. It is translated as CASSAGTGTQETQYF.

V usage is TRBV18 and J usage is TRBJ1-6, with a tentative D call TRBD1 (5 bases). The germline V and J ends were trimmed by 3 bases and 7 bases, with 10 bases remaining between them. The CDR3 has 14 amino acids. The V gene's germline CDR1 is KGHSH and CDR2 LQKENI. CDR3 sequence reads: CASSPGGSNSPLHF. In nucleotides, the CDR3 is TGTGCCAGCTCACCCGGGGGATCGAATTCACCCCTCCACTTT.

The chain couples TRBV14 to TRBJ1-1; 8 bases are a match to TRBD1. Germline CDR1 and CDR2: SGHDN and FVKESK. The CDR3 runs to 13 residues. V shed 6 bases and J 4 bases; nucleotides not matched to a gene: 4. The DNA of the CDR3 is TGTGCCAGCAGGAAGACAGGGGTCACTGAAGCTTTCTTT. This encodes CASRKTGVTEAFF.

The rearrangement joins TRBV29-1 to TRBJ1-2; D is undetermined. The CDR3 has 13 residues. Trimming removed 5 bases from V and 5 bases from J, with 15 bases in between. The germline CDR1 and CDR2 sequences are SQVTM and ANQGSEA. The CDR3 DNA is TGCAGCGTTACTACTTACGGACTATATGGCTACACCTTC. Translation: CSVTTYGLYGYTF.